This T cell receptor (beta chain) was recorded in a study of cytotoxic CD8 clonotypes in ibrutinib-treated CLL (dated by TCRdb to the early 2020s). Concerning the study at large: In this cohort, approximately 15 patients were treatment-naive and ten to twelve were relapsed/refractory, while around 18 had unmutated IGHV. Partial responses were observed in roughly 24 patients and complete responses in 2; after a median follow-up of around 68 months, remission was maintained in 14 patients and progression was observed in approximately twelve. The response samples were drawn at a median of approximately twelve months into treatment, with a range of roughly 6 to 40 months. On average, each sample had some 260,000 productive templates and under 95,000 productive rearrangements. Of the 90 or so participants in the trial, about two dozen had longitudinal samples available. Cryopreserved peripheral blood mononuclear cells were obtained before treatment, at response, and at either sustained remission or disease progression. What the work shows at the level of the full study, not this receptor alone: Sampling times were not matched between patients in sustained remission and patients whose disease was progressing, and lymph node repertoires were not examined. Clonality rose at ibrutinib response, remained stable during sustained remission, and dropped back toward baseline at progression. Baseline clonality exceeded that of age-matched healthy donors and correlated strongly with circulating CD8+ T-cell counts. Public clonotypes were rare and either contracted or stayed stable during treatment, and the rise in clonality at ibrutinib response reflected the expansion of private clonotypes.

For TCR beta library preparation, roughly 2 micrograms of genomic DNA were isolated from cryopreserved PBMCs. Longitudinal blood samples from CLL patients receiving ibrutinib monotherapy were subjected to high-throughput TCR beta sequencing. The patients took part in an open-label, single-center phase 2 trial of ibrutinib monotherapy. On a MiSeq, deep resolution sequencing aimed for a depth between 1 in 1 million and 1 in 200,000 T cells, with each clonotype covered around 9.2x on average. The immunoSEQ hsTCRB Kit was used to generate the TCR beta libraries. In the original analysis: ImmunoSEQ Data Assistant and ImmunoSEQ Analyzer were used for data analysis, and V, D and J genes were assigned according to IMGT definitions. Clonality, which ranges from 0 to 1, was calculated as one minus the normalized Shannon entropy of productive rearrangement frequencies. Public clonotype analysis was restricted to overrepresented clonotypes comprising at least 0.05% of each patient's repertoire. Some twelve age-matched healthy donor repertoires from immuneACCESS were used as controls for clonality. As stored in TCRdb, this immuneACCESS dataset retains in-frame rearrangements with V and J assigned. A fraction of the clones does not appear; measured against another copy, unresolved V genes explain less than half of the discrepancy, and the remainder lacks a known reason. That table supplies the V and J calls and clone size; D and trimming were determined from the DNA. Present in this sample are some 300,000 clones, around four fifths of which were seen just once. In total, the top ten clones hold 5.5% to 8% of the sample.

Trimming takes 3 bases from V and 0 bases from J, and the germline ends sit 9 bases apart. CDR1 and CDR2 are drawn from the germline V gene (reference sequence): LNHDA, SQIVND. From the cysteine up to the phenylalanine, the CDR3 has a length of 15 residues. The entry retains the CDR3 DNA only, 45 bases that are in frame from base 1. Note on this clone: The specificity of this receptor is unknown. Per-base quality was not reported, and no clone a single base away is much larger than it.

Material: PBMCs, obtained before ibrutinib treatment. The chain couples TRBV19 to TRBJ1-5; a weak D assignment points to TRBD1 (6 bases agree). This clonotype originated in a human donor with chronic lymphocytic leukemia. The encoded CDR3 is CASSIRGYSNQPQHF. The nucleotides are TGTGCCAGTAGTATCAGGGGTTATAGCAATCAGCCCCAGCATTTT.